Here is one T cell receptor beta chain with its context. Antigen: not known. This specimen belongs to a study of regulatory T cells in long-lasting Graves disease. CDR3 regions were amplified by Arm-PCR using iRepertoire HTBI primers to build TCR beta libraries. TCRdb itself ran the multiplex PCR reads through MiXCR, one entry per CDR3 protein. The sample holds 350,000 to 500,000 distinct CDR3 sequences; 21% are singletons and the top ten take more than 13%. Time point noted: persistent/refractory GD, antithyroid drugs over 5 years with positive TRAb. The TCR library was made from RNA that had been extracted from PBMCs in TRIzol. Study results and limitations: Persistent patients had more shared public clonotypes (around 2,700) than new patients (about 1,000).

The TCR sequence derives from a female donor with Graves disease. Sequenced material: peripheral blood mononuclear cells (PBMCs), taken when the disease was refractory, from a patient treated with antithyroid drugs.

In DNA, the CDR3 is TGTGCCAGTACTGACCGCCGCTCTGGAAACACCATATATTTT. It specifies CASTDRRSGNTIYF. The chain links TRBV19 to TRBJ1-3, with no clear D. Trimming left V 7 bases short and J 0 bases short, with 10 bases between. The germline V gene encodes CDR1 LNHDA and CDR2 SQIVND (reference sequence). CDR3 length equals 14 residues.